The rows below give T cell receptor beta chains drawn from one sample of a study of OX40 agonist ivuxolimab in advanced cancers. This table comes from immunoSEQ multiplex PCR, and its TCRdb copy is limited to in-frame clones, with some not included. The sample has tens of thousands of clones, 85% to 90% seen once; the top ten hold around 0.3%. Specimen: CD4+ or CD8+ T cells sorted from blood, collected in a trial of the OX40 agonist ivuxolimab. The receptors originated from an adult with an advanced solid tumor such as melanoma, head and neck, liver or kidney cancer. Each CDR3 is given with its conserved first and last residue.

v_gene	len	CDR3aa
TRBV27	16	CASSPTPSGGYNEQFF
TRBV2	13	CASTSTENTEAFF
TRBV7-3	14	CASSLTPGLNEAFF
TRBV28	14	CASRIAGGPYEQYF
TRBV5-8	15	CASSLPGQGARSYTF
TRBV7-9	16	CASSLVVGTSGMEQFF
TRBV7-3	13	CASSEAIDTEAFF
TRBV5-1	18	CASSLALAGGPSSYEQYF
TRBV5-1	15	CASSQSQGAAREQYF
TRBV7-9	14	CASSSNGSPYEQYF
TRBV20-1	11	CSARDRWGYTF
TRBV4-2	18	CASSQDSGLAENPYEQYF
TRBV7-3	14	CASSLPGSYNEQFF
TRBV5-1	12	CASSFQGYGYTF
TRBV5-1	20	CASSLAIDRDRGTLGGGYTF
TRBV7-3	13	CASSSQGNQPQHF
TRBV6-1	15	CASSGRDRGYNEQFF
TRBV5-4	14	CASSLDANGGEAFF
TRBV14	13	CASSQMVTGELFF
TRBV7-7	13	CASSQGLETEAFF
TRBV6-5	14	CATSGTGDYNEQFF
TRBV14	15	CASSLNAGTNEKLFF
TRBV27	15	CASRLGTGRGNTIYF
TRBV27	19	CASSSPAGVVSSYNSPLHF
TRBV6-1	15	CASRKDRVNTGELFF
TRBV5-1	15	CASSYGTEANYGYTF
TRBV10-3	17	CAISPYSTAFSYNEQFF
TRBV11-3	16	CASSDVAGRATDTQYF
TRBV6-8	22	CASSYPYLTGDLQTSTFEKLFF
TRBV5-1	15	CASRPGGAPNYGYTF
TRBV5-4	17	CASSSRDRGATNEKLFF
TRBV7-8	14	CASSWDSSAGELFF
TRBV28	12	CASTGLPYEQYF
TRBV18	15	CASSASGPPGSEQYF
TRBV9	16	CASSIDTGANTGELFF
TRBV29-1	12	CSVEELGQPQHF
TRBV7-2	15	CASSLTGTDTNTIYF
TRBV30	14	CAWSVTAGNQPQHF
TRBV7-2	16	CASSSGAGANNQPQHF
TRBV18	14	CASSTGEMNTEAFF
TRBV7-9	15	CASSLEGFGTDTQYF
TRBV2	14	CASTLSGAQETQYF